A single sample is the source of the 31 T cell receptor beta chains below, sequenced in a study of T cells after yellow fever vaccination. TCRdb re-analysed the 5' RACE reads in MiXCR, keeping a single row per CDR3 protein. This table holds approximately 340,000 distinct CDR3 sequences, 8% to 10% found once. The source was PBMCs, collected on the day of the first yellow fever vaccination. The origin of the receptors is a man younger than 30 who received the YFV17D yellow fever vaccine.

J is TRBJ2-2 and V is TRBV5-1; TRBD1 matches 7 bases. Trimming removed 4 bases from V and 3 bases from J; junction bases left unmatched: 6. The CDR3 spans 15 residues. Looked up from germline, CDR1 is SGHRS and CDR2 is YFSETQ. The chain's CDR3 is CASSLTGTDTGELFF. For the CDR3, the DNA is TGCGCCAGCAGCCTGACAGGGACAGACACCGGGGAGCTGTTTTTT.

At least ten counts were recorded for this clonotype. The V gene is TRBV12-3 or TRBV12-4, the J gene TRBJ2-2; 7 bases match TRBD1. V dropped 5 bases and J dropped 6; count of bases not matched to a gene: 9. The CDR3 totals 15 residues. In DNA, the CDR3 is TGTGCCAGCAGTCCCAGGGGGTCGGTATCCGGGGAGCTGTTTTTT. Encoded protein: CASSPRGSVSGELFF.

This clonotype occurred once. The CDR3 reads CSARDRLGRREAFF. CDR3 nucleotides: TGCAGTGCTAGAGATCGGCTGGGGAGGAGGGAAGCTTTCTTT. The V gene is TRBV20-1, the J gene TRBJ1-1; D remains unclear. CDR1 and CDR2 from the germline V gene are DFQATT and SNEGSKA (reference sequence). The V gene lost 0 bases and the J gene lost 8 bases, with 16 bases spanning the gap. CDR3 size: 14 residues.

The table lists this clonotype with a few counts. The rearrangement uses TRBV7-2 and TRBJ1-2, with D maybe TRBD1 (6 bases). Trimming removed 4 bases at V and 12 bases at J, with 18 bases between. Germline V CDR1 and CDR2: SGHTA, FQGNSA. This CDR3 has 13 amino acids. The CDR3: CASSSRGGAEDTF. CDR3 sequence (DNA): TGTGCCAGCAGCTCGAGGGGGGGCGCCGAGGACACCTTC.

This clonotype has more than one count but fewer than ten. Here the CDR3 DNA reads TGTGCCAGCCTGGGAAGTGGAAACACCATATATTTT. Its protein product is CASLGSGNTIYF. This sequence joins TRBV12-3 or TRBV12-4 and TRBJ1-3; the D is unclear. There are 12 residues in the CDR3. V was trimmed by 8 bases and J by 3 bases, leaving 8 bases between them.

This clonotype was detected only a few times. The chain combines TRBV12-3 or TRBV12-4 with TRBJ1-5; D possibly corresponds to TRBD1 (5 bases). CDR3 length: 15 amino acids. Deletions cut 1 base from V and 3 bases from J, with 10 bases between. The CDR3 protein is CASSLVLQDNQPQHF. The CDR3 DNA is TGTGCCAGCAGTTTAGTTCTACAGGACAATCAGCCCCAGCATTTT.

V is TRBV5-4 and J is TRBJ2-1, with D perhaps assigned TRBD1 or TRBD2 (7 bases each). Germline CDR1 reads SGHNT; CDR2 reads YYREEE (reference sequence). The CDR3 runs to 15 residues. V was clipped by 5 bases and J by 2 bases, with 14 bases between them. CDR3 DNA: TGTGCCAGCAGTTCCAGGGGGGGAACCTACAATGAGCAGTTCTTC. It is translated as CASSSRGGTYNEQFF.

The chain carries TRBV5-1 and TRBJ2-3; weak D call: TRBD2 (5 bases). Germline V lookup: CDR1 SGHRS, CDR2 YFSETQ. Trimming stripped 0 bases from V and 2 bases from J, with 13 bases between. This CDR3 region has 16 residues. The CDR3 reads CASSLGGSQFTDTQYF. The CDR3 DNA is TGCGCCAGCAGCTTGGGTGGGAGTCAATTCACAGATACGCAGTATTTT.

This clonotype occurred many times. The gene calls are TRBV7-2 and TRBJ2-3, with a possible D match to TRBD1 (5 bases). CDR3 length equals 14 residues. From germline, CDR1 is SGHTA and CDR2 FQGNSA. V was clipped by 1 base and J by 2 bases, with 7 bases between them. The CDR3 loop is CASSLVRVTDTQYF. CDR3 bases: TGTGCCAGCAGCTTAGTCAGGGTCACAGATACGCAGTATTTT.

The chain joins TRBV29-1 to TRBJ2-5; 7 nucleotides match TRBD1. The CDR3 extends over 14 amino acids. The germline V gene encodes CDR1 SQVTM and CDR2 ANQGSEA. Germline trimming cut 8 bases from V and 2 bases from J; bases unmatched to any gene: 11. The CDR3 is CSTTDGDRQETQYF. CDR3 bases: TGCAGCACCACTGATGGGGACAGACAAGAGACCCAGTACTTC.

The chain carries TRBV12-3 or TRBV12-4 and TRBJ2-1; the D is unclear. This CDR3 region has 14 residues. Trimming left V 7 bases short and J 6 bases short, with 16 bases between. The CDR3 sequence: CASTSAGTGNEQFF. The CDR3 region has the DNA TGTGCCAGCACCTCCGCAGGAACCGGCAATGAGCAGTTCTTC.

The V gene is TRBV30, the J gene TRBJ1-5; D possibly corresponds to TRBD1 (6 bases). Germline CDR1 and CDR2: GTSNPN and SVGIG (reference sequence). CDR3 length: 15 amino acids. V lost 4 bases to trimming and J lost 4 bases, with 17 bases between them. For the CDR3, the DNA is TGTGCCTGGACCCACGGCGGGGGCCCTAATCAGCCCCAGCATTTT. This codes for CAWTHGGGPNQPQHF.

The table lists this clonotype with a few counts. The V gene is TRBV5-4, the J gene TRBJ2-2, with 14 nucleotides matching TRBD2. After removal of 5 bases from V and 3 bases from J, the junction contained 12 bases not matched to a gene. This CDR3 has 19 amino acids. The germline gives CDR1 SGHNT, CDR2 YYREEE (reference sequence). The CDR3 DNA is TGTGCCAGCAGTCGTGGACTAGCGGGGGGTTCAGGGTACACCGGGGAGCTGTTTTTT. It translates to CASSRGLAGGSGYTGELFF.

This clonotype was found a few times. The DNA of the CDR3 is TGTGCCAGCAGCCGGGACGGCGAAAATTCACCCCTCCACTTT. As protein: CASSRDGENSPLHF. The chain is built from TRBV25-1 and TRBJ1-6; tentative D call: TRBD1 (5 bases). This CDR3 region has 14 residues. Germline CDR1 and CDR2: MGHDK and SYGVNS. V was shortened by 6 bases and J by 7 bases, with 13 bases between the two germline ends.

The chain has TRBV5-4 and TRBJ1-6, with a possible D match to TRBD1 (6 bases). V was pared by 1 base and J by 7 bases, with 15 bases between. This CDR3 has 16 residues. Germline values: CDR1 SGHNT, CDR2 YYREEE (reference sequence). The CDR3 coding sequence is TGTGCCAGCAGCTTGTCCGGGGGGCAAGGCAATTCACCCCTCCACTTT. This encodes CASSLSGGQGNSPLHF.

The sample holds many counts of this clonotype. The rearrangement links TRBV9 to TRBJ2-7; D possibly matches TRBD1 or TRBD2 (5 bases each). CDR3 size: 13 residues. The germline V gene has CDR1 SGDLS and CDR2 YYNGEE. V was cut by 4 bases and J by 6 bases, with 14 bases left in between. CDR3 region: CASSPPGLGEQYF. Here the CDR3 DNA reads TGTGCCAGCAGCCCTCCGGGGCTTGGCGAGCAGTACTTC.

The J gene is TRBJ1-2, the V gene TRBV15, with 9 bases lining up with TRBD1. The trim removed 3 bases at V and 3 bases at J, leaving 5 bases unmatched. CDR1 and CDR2 (germline): LNHNV, YYDKDF (reference sequence). This CDR3 spans 15 amino acids. CDR3 sequence: CATSRDRGSDYGYTF. CDR3 nucleotide sequence: TGTGCCACCAGCAGGGACAGGGGTAGCGACTATGGCTACACCTTC.

This clonotype was detected only a few times. The genes are TRBV5-1 and TRBJ2-5; D is perhaps TRBD2 (5 bases). V lost 0 bases, J lost 5 bases, and 20 bases lay in between. The germline V gene has CDR1 SGHRS and CDR2 YFSETQ. The CDR3 has 17 amino acids. CDR3 DNA: TGCGCCAGCAGCTTGGGGACCGGGATTCAGCTGGGGGAGACCCAGTACTTC. Translated, it gives CASSLGTGIQLGETQYF. The full variable domain, in which reference TRBV5-1 and TRBJ2-5 provide the parts outside the CDR3, is KAGVTQTPRYLIKTRGQQVTLSCSPISGHRSVSWYQQTPGQGLQFLFEYFSETQRNKGNFPGRFSGRQFSNSRSEMNVSTLELGDSALYLCASSLGTGIQLGETQYFGPGTRLLVL.

The chain links TRBV4-1 to TRBJ2-2, with 8 bases identical to TRBD2. The CDR3 runs to 22 residues. CDR1 is MGHRA, CDR2 YSYEKL, per germline. V lost 0 bases to trimming and J lost 0 bases; unmatched junction nucleotides: 18. CDR3 nucleotides: TGCGCCAGCAGCCAAGATCTTGGGGTGGCGGGGGGCCTACCAACGAACACCGGGGAGCTGTTTTTT. Residues: CASSQDLGVAGGLPTNTGELFF.

There are a few counts of this clonotype. The rearrangement uses TRBV6-1 and TRBJ2-3, with TRBD1 identical over 9 bases. With V trimmed by 3 bases and J by 3 bases, 7 bases remained unmatched. The CDR3 spans 16 residues. From germline, CDR1 is MNHNS and CDR2 SASEGT. CDR3 sequence: CASSDPGQGWTDTQYF. The CDR3 nucleotides are TGTGCCAGCAGTGATCCTGGACAGGGGTGGACAGATACGCAGTATTTT.

There are a few counts of this clonotype. V is TRBV20-1 and J is TRBJ2-5, with D perhaps matching TRBD1 or TRBD2 (5 bases each). V was trimmed by 3 bases and J by 3 bases, leaving 11 bases between them. The CDR3 covers 13 residues. Per the germline V gene, CDR1 is DFQATT and CDR2 is SNEGSKA (reference sequence). Here the CDR3 DNA reads TGCAGTGCTAGTGGGGACGGAAAAGAGACCCAGTACTTC. Translating gives CSASGDGKETQYF.

This clonotype was detected only a few times. The V gene is TRBV3-1, the J gene TRBJ2-3; D perhaps matches TRBD1 (6 bases). CDR1 LGHDT and CDR2 YNNKEL come from the germline V gene (reference sequence). The CDR3 is 14 residues long. Trimming removed 4 bases from V and 6 bases from J, with 14 bases in between. The CDR3 DNA follows: TGTGCCAGCAGCCCTGGACAGTTTTGGGATACGCAGTATTTT. It codes for CASSPGQFWDTQYF.

This chain links TRBV5-1 with TRBJ2-7, with 7 bases fitting TRBD2. Germline CDR1 SGHRS, CDR2 YFSETQ. This CDR3 region has 14 residues. J gave up 2 bases and V 6 bases, and 8 bases lay outside the gene matches. CDR3 DNA sequence: TGCGCCAGCAACACGGGGGGAGGGACCTACGAGCAGTACTTC. Its protein is CASNTGGGTYEQYF.

This clonotype has just a few counts. This chain joins TRBV5-1 and TRBJ1-4; possibly TRBD1 for D (6 bases). CDR3 length: 16 amino acids. V lost 2 bases, J lost 2 bases, and 13 bases lay in between. The germline V gene has CDR1 SGHRS and CDR2 YFSETQ. In DNA form, the CDR3 reads TGCGCCAGCAGCTTACAGGGCCTAGGTACTAATGAAAAACTGTTTTTT. Protein: CASSLQGLGTNEKLFF.

This clonotype was recorded a few times. The chain uses TRBV3-1 and TRBJ2-5; 11 nucleotides agree with TRBD2. Trimming took 0 bases from V and 6 from J; bases not matched to a gene: 9. The CDR3 runs 17 residues. Germline V gene data show CDR1 as LGHDT and CDR2 as YNNKEL (reference sequence). CDR3 sequence (DNA): TGTGCCAGCAGCCAAGATAGCGGGGGGGCCTATATGAAGACCCAGTACTTC. Translation gives CASSQDSGGAYMKTQYF.

A word on this clonotype: At one end the junction does not follow the germline gene, possibly because of a read error. This chain joins TRBV4-1 and TRBJ2-5, with D tentatively TRBD2 (7 bases). The V gene's germline CDR1 is MGHRA and CDR2 YSYEKL. The CDR3 runs to 15 residues. In DNA form, the CDR3 reads TGCACCAGCAGAGGCCCCGGGGGGCTAGAAGAGACCCAGTACTTC. Encoded protein: CTSRGPGGLEETQYF.

This clonotype was seen a few times. The chain combines TRBV12-3 or TRBV12-4 with TRBJ2-5; 7 bases map to TRBD1. Losses at the gene ends were 7 bases for V and 4 bases for J; bases not matched to a gene: 9. This CDR3 contains 14 residues. The CDR3 DNA is TGTGCCAGCAAGCGTGACAGGGCCCGAGAGACCCAGTACTTC. It specifies CASKRDRARETQYF.

This clonotype was counted between two and nine times. This chain joins TRBV7-2 and TRBJ2-1, with 8 bases lining up with TRBD2. The CDR3 has 14 residues. V shed 3 bases and J 8 bases; nucleotides not matched to a gene: 6. From germline, CDR1 is SGHTA and CDR2 FQGNSA. The CDR3 sequence: CASSFRGGADEQFF. CDR3 nucleotide sequence: TGTGCCAGCAGCTTTCGGGGGGGGGCCGATGAGCAGTTCTTC.

A note on this clonotype: This may arise from a read error, as a much more abundant clone is one base away. This chain joins TRBV5-1 and TRBJ2-3, with a weak D call TRBD2 (5 bases). The germline gives CDR1 SGHRS, CDR2 YFSETQ. The CDR3 is 16 amino acids. CDR3 amino acids: CTSTQVVGSSTDTQYF. The CDR3 DNA follows: TGCACCAGCACCCAAGTTGTAGGGAGCAGCACAGATACGCAGTATTTT.

This clonotype has a handful of counts. CDR3 in DNA: TGTGCCAGTAGCCCGGCCGGGACTCTCCTTGCCGCTTTCTTT. This codes for CASSPAGTLLAAFF. V and J are TRBV19 and TRBJ1-1; the D gene is possibly TRBD1 (5 bases). Germline V gene sequence: CDR1 LNHDA, CDR2 SQIVND (reference sequence). This CDR3 region has 14 residues. Between the trimmed V and J ends, which lost 6 bases and 11 bases, there was a span of 22 bases.

The chain has TRBV7-2 and TRBJ1-2; 7 bases align to TRBD1. The CDR3 has 14 residues. Germline CDR1 reads SGHTA; CDR2 reads FQGNSA. The ends lost 6 bases at V and 4 bases at J; junction bases unmatched: 8. The CDR3 DNA reads as TGTGCCAGCAGTTCGGACAGGTTGAGCTATGGCTACACCTTC. Translation: CASSSDRLSYGYTF.